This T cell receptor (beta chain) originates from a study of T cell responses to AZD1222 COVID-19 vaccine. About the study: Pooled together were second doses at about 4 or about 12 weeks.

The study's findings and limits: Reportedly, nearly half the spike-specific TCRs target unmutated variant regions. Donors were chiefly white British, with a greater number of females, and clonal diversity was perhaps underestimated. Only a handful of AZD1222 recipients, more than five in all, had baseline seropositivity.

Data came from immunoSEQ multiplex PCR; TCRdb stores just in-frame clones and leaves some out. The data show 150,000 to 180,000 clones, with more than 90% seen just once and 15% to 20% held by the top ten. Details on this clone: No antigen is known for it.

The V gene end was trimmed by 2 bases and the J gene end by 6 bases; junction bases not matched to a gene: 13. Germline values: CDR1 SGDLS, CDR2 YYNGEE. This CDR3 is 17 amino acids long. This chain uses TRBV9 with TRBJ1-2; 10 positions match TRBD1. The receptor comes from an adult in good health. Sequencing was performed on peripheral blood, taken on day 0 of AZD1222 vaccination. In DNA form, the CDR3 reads TGTGCCAGCAGCGTCGGGACAGGGGATCAGCCGGGGGATGGCTACACCTTC. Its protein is CASSVGTGDQPGDGYTF.